The source of this TCR beta chain is a study of shared clonotypes between healthy human individuals. Findings of the study overall: What rarefaction showed was incomplete sorted-subset sequencing despite large depth.

This clone was detected only once. Its specificity is unknown. The authors ran the assay at deep level. The assay was immunoSEQ multiplex PCR, and TCRdb's table has in-frame clones only and misses some. The sample carries about 330,000 clones, around 86% recorded once. Healthy and HIV-negative, the adult donors had no recent acute infections or vaccinations. This CDR3 has 14 amino acids. Germline V gives CDR1 SQVTM, CDR2 ANQGSEA. V was clipped by 3 bases and J by 3 bases, with 13 bases between them. The source of this sequence is a man younger than 30 in good health. The chain joins TRBV29-1 to TRBJ2-3; no definite D call. Sequencing used memory CD8+ T cells sorted from blood. The subset here: CD45RO+ cells pooled with CCR7-negative TemRA cells. The CDR3 is CSVDRYYLTDTQYF. In DNA, the CDR3 is TGCAGCGTTGATAGGTATTACCTGACAGATACGCAGTATTTT.